The T cell receptor beta chain under discussion was sequenced for a study of cytomegalovirus exposure and HLA in healthy donors (dated by TCRdb to about 2017). For the study in its entirety: According to an earlier analysis of 587 of the donors, some 180 million T cells yielded 100 million or so unique TCR beta sequences and around 280 Gb of sequence data. Both class I and class II loci were covered by HLA typing, at four-digit resolution. On average, approximately 250,000 unique TCR beta nucleotide sequences were sequenced per donor among 398 genotyped donors of the cohort, with about 19% of those sequences being non-productive. The study was designed to test whether signatures of past pathogen exposure could be identified by cataloging public T cell receptors. To decide whether each TCR beta V gene segment behaved as functional or pseudogenic, an earlier analysis of some 580 of the donors relied on high-throughput TCR beta sequencing. In a later genetic analysis, genome-wide SNP genotypes for about three fifths of the roughly 670 donors were used, and that subset was treated as a discovery cohort. Typing coverage differed by locus: A, B, C, DRB1 and DQB1 were typed in roughly 620-630 donors, DQA1 in 500 to 550, DPA1 in 600 to 610, and DPB1 in 400 to 480. The study profiled the T cell repertoires of under 850 subjects by immunosequencing and related them to cytomegalovirus serostatus. In the later analysis, no new phenotypic data were used to find candidate immune exposures; instead, reliance was placed on TCR beta sequences and their occurrence across donors. Among the roughly 400 genotyped donors, approximately 81% belonged to the genetic ancestry cluster associated with self-reported Caucasian donors. A later analysis re-examined previously published TCR beta repertoires from hundreds of donors and added high-resolution HLA genotyping to investigate patterns of TCR occurrence. Along with the roughly 670-subject first cohort, a separate validation cohort of over 90 different subjects was used. Around 300 gigabases of sequencing data and 80 million or so unique TCR sequences were included in an early release covering 550 to 650 HLA-typed donors. Donor age, sex, ethnicity and CMV serostatus were compiled together with the repertoire data. To predict cytomegalovirus infection status, the study combined high-throughput TCR immunosequencing, statistical association of individual TCRs with disease status, and machine learning. All discovery cohort repertoires had been generated on a single sequencing platform. About five DR-DQ haplotypes were treated as single units for association and clustering because of strong linkage in the cohort. Overall study outcomes, separate from this receptor: Most TCR sequences were observed very rarely across donors, whereas some public TCRs were present in many individuals. Linkage disequilibrium might explain the correlated functional status among segregating V segments, but an unknown experimental factor could not be ruled out. In a later genetic analysis, fewer N-insertions in productive TCRs were reported among donors in an Asian-associated ancestry cluster than the approximately 670-donor mean. The 87-base-pair reads could not distinguish some IMGT-functional V segments, including TRBV6-2 and TRBV6-3, so those segments were excluded. In a later analysis, TCR association rates were found to vary across HLA loci, with the most associated TCRs seen for DRB1 alleles and the fewest for HLA-C alleles. Because counts were too low, seventeen rarely observed V segments, including chromosome 9 orphons, were left out of the earlier analysis of some 640 of the donors. An association between a missense DCLRE1C variant and V-gene and J-gene trimming of TCR beta chains was found in a later genetic analysis and replicated in an independent cohort. In a later analysis, HLA-associated TCR beta chains were found to be more clonally expanded and to have lower generation probabilities than equally common non-associated chains. Immune exposure information for the cohort was limited to CMV serostatus. In an earlier analysis of roughly 560 of the donors, most TCR beta V segments were observed in productive rearrangements about 90% or about 30% of the time, broadly matching IMGT annotations. The study gave a list of under 200 TCR beta chains associated with cytomegalovirus. A cluster of highly shared sequence variants was judged likely to represent a technical artifact of the sequencing pipeline. In vitro tests confirmed that a few of the cytomegalovirus-associated TCR beta chains recognize cytomegalovirus antigens. According to a later analysis, most CMV-associated TCR beta chains appeared to be HLA-restricted, and the HLA associations seemed to be driven largely by CMV exposure. Cytomegalovirus status was reported to be diagnosed by the classifier with high specificity and sensitivity in both the original and validation cohorts. Strong co-occurrence of HLA alleles, especially DR and DQ, made assigning TCR associations to individual alleles difficult. At a false discovery rate of 0.05, a later analysis linked 15,000 to 20,000 TCR beta sequences to specific HLA alleles. Because HLA typing was unavailable for some donors at each locus, only the typed subset was used in association tests. Roughly uniform sequencing depth across donors was assumed in presence/absence analyses, although this assumption may not hold. This cohort had only TCR beta chains sequenced, and the lack of alpha or paired-chain data limited which features could be detected. A later analysis reported that several top co-occurrence clusters appeared linked to parvovirus B19, influenza, CMV and Epstein-Barr virus. According to the authors, the approach could potentially be generalized to other disease states and immunological phenotypes. A further reported finding was that TCR beta sequences accurately predicted the HLA-A and HLA-B alleles for most subjects in the first cohort.

Library method: the immunoSEQ multiplex PCR assay. The multiplex PCR relied on a mix of 60 forward primers for TCR Vbeta segments and 13 reverse primers for TCR Jbeta segments. Amplification of the CDR3 region of rearranged TCR beta genes was performed with a multiplex PCR assay on genomic DNA. On the Illumina HiSeq System, the amplified TCR beta libraries were sequenced as 87-base-pair reads. As for the original processing: Across the roughly 670 repertoires, a later analysis counted some 80 million unique TCR beta chains, around 11 million of which were shared by at least two donors. A nearest-neighbor algorithm error-corrected the raw reads and collapsed the reads into unique sequences, merging closely related sequences to remove PCR and sequencing errors. CDR3 sequences were aligned to IMGT reference sequences to assign V, D and J gene segments. For a sequence to be retained, a match of at least six nucleotides to both a V gene segment and a J gene segment was required. A rearrangement counted as productive if the CDR3 had no stop codons and remained in frame with V and J, and every other rearrangement counted as non-productive. CDR3 was defined according to IMGT convention as the region running from the second conserved V-encoded cysteine to the conserved J-encoded phenylalanine. In an earlier analysis of around 540 of the donors, sequences lacking an unambiguous match to a single V gene segment were excluded. In an earlier analysis of almost 600 of the donors, a V segment was called functional when productive rearrangements were above 56.7%, and segregating when the standard deviation between donors exceeded 5%. A statistical classification framework was built to diagnose cytomegalovirus status from the catalog of TCR beta chain sequences. V and J gene assignment, in a later analysis, came from comparing TCR nucleotide sequences with IMGT/GENE-DB human TR gene sequences. The TCRdist pipeline was used in a later analysis to assign CDR3 sequences and most-parsimonious VDJ recombination scenarios. In a later analysis, every TCR beta chain was defined by the combination of its CDR3 amino acid sequence and its V-gene family, and reads without a unique V-gene family were dropped. In a later analysis, several hundred highly shared, low-generation-probability nucleotide sequences were removed to address suspected cross-contamination and a sequencing artifact. In a later analysis, a clonal expansion index was calculated for each public chain from normalized within-repertoire ranks of inferred template counts. In a later analysis, generation probabilities were computed with a VDJ recombination model fitted to out-of-frame rearrangements, and the resulting probabilities were checked against IGoR. Hypergeometric tests were used in a later analysis to score TCR-TCR, TCR-HLA and TCR-CMV co-occurrence, with a repertoire-size bias correction applied to the TCR pairs. In a later analysis, false discovery rates were estimated by permuting HLA or CMV assignments 20 times. In a later analysis, co-occurring TCRs were grouped with DBSCAN, and TCRdist sequence similarity was added when clustering was performed within HLA-allele-positive subsets. Repertoires with fewer than 30,000 or more than 120,000 public chains were left out of co-occurrence clustering, as were a handful of repertoires with anomalous nucleotide sharing. Here the immuneACCESS table is served through TCRdb, limited to in-frame sequences with V and J called. Missing clones are a known gap in these copies; in checked studies unresolved V genes cover under half, and the rest lacks a known reason. V, J and clone size were drawn from that table, and D and trimming were deduced from the DNA. This sample is represented by nearly 200,000 clones; around 86% of them were singletons. Around 1.4% of the sample comes from the top ten.

In total, around 600 healthy bone marrow donors made up the cohort. At the time of sampling, every cohort member was nominally healthy, though immune exposures that went unrecorded were likely present. The donor was CMV seronegative and was included in the group of over 300 seronegative cohort members. Each donor provided a peripheral blood sample, and peripheral blood mononuclear cells were used for TCR beta sequencing. Genomic DNA extraction from the blood cell samples was performed with the Qiagen DNeasy Blood Extraction Kit. Concerning this clone itself: Its target antigen remains unknown. Base quality data are lacking; no much larger clone is found one base away.

V is pared back by 3 bases and J by 4 bases, with 9 bases lying between the germline termini. The CDR1 and CDR2 encoded by the germline V gene are SGHTA and FQGNSA. The CDR3 sequence holds 13 residues, the cysteine and phenylalanine included. Only the CDR3 part of the read is kept: 39 bases, read in frame from the first base. The chain is assembled from TRBV7-2 and TRBJ1-1; TRBD1 is a weak D gene call, 5 bases matching. The TCR originated in a man aged 25-40 years in good health and CMV-seronegative. The sample was PBMCs. The bases are TGTGCCAGCAGCTTGGCGGGGCCCACTGAAGCTTTCTTT. It codes for CASSLAGPTEAFF. Supplemented by the reference TRBV7-2 and TRBJ1-1 proteins around the CDR3, the complete variable domain is GAGVSQSPSNKVTEKGKDVELRCDPISGHTALYWYRQSLGQGLEFLIYFQGNSAPDKSGLPSDRFSAERTGGSVSTLTIQRTQQEDSAVYLCASSLAGPTEAFFGQGTRLTVV.